This TCR beta chain stems from a study of glioma-infiltrating T cells (dated by TCRdb to between 2015 and 2016). A note on the overall study: The study sequenced TCR alpha- and beta-chain repertoires from glioma tissue, from non-neoplastic brain tissue and from matched peripheral blood mononuclear cells. Each tissue-infiltrating repertoire was compared with the same patient's peripheral blood repertoire to measure divergence between tissue and blood T-cell populations. Three low-grade glioma patients, roughly 8 primary glioblastoma patients and three non-glioma patients contributing non-neoplastic brain tissue were included in the paired cohort.

The iRepertoire nested amplicon-rescue multiplex PCR (arm-PCR) platform was used to amplify TCR alpha and beta CDR3 regions from RNA. For one-step reverse transcription and amplification, roughly 95-450 ng of tissue mRNA or PBMC total RNA was used as input. Following bead purification, Illumina adapters were added by a secondary multiplex PCR, and the libraries were gel-purified between 200 and 400 bp. Libraries carried internal 6-nucleotide barcodes used for demultiplexing. Sequencing of libraries was performed on an Illumina MiSeq with 2x220 or 2x250 nucleotide paired-end reads. As for how the authors treated the data: Paired reads were merged using FLASH 1.2.11 and were aligned to the GRCh37 human genome using BWA-MEM, after which TRA and TRB reads were extracted. An IMGT-derived reference of cassette sequences and CDR3 motifs, with pseudogenes included, was used for V and J assignment. Reads were translated in three frames, and productive CDR3s were defined by a C…FGXG motif without stop codons. A clonotype was defined as a unique combination of a V-J cassette pair and a CDR3 amino acid sequence. Reads were filtered by Hamming distance, thresholded by each sample's sequence error rate in mapped regions. Using fastp at Q25 and MiXCR, TCRdb reprocessed the public reads and kept productive beta chains. Rows merge per CDR3 protein into single entries with the most common DNA and genes. TCRdb, not the original authors, processed these V and J calls. The sample data list 95,000 to 110,000 distinct CDR3 sequences, and around 28% of these were observed just once. The ten largest account for about 40% of the sample.

Note on this clonotype: The antigen this receptor binds is unknown. No base quality values were provided; no much bigger clone lies one nucleotide off.

V ends up 4 bases short and J 4 bases short, with an unmatched junction base count of 6. The CDR3 runs 13 amino acids, cysteine and phenylalanine included. Just the 39-base CDR3 DNA is kept, in frame starting at base 1. The germline V gene gives CDR1 as SQVTM and CDR2 as ANQGSEA. What the study reported, not specific to this receptor: Very few CDR3 sequences were shared between tissue and blood, attributed to high CDR3 diversity and limited sampling. VJ-independent divergence between tissue and blood was found to be below expectation in non-neoplastic patients but above expectation in all gliomas, particularly low-grade gliomas. The group comparisons were based on small numbers of patients: three non-neoplastic, three low-grade glioma and about eight glioblastoma patients.

The rearranged chain carries TRBV29-1 and TRBJ2-5, with 7 junctional bases fitting TRBD1. Sequences were obtained from glioma tissue, nonneoplastic brain tissue, or PBMCs (not recorded which). This TCR came from a human donor with low-grade glioma or glioblastoma, undergoing nonglioma brain surgery, or in good health (not recorded which). The CDR3 protein sequence reads: CSVVETGIETQYF. The nucleotides read TGCAGCGTTGTCGAGACAGGGATAGAGACCCAGTACTTC.